The 9 T cell receptor beta chains listed next were all sequenced from one sample in a study of shared clonotypes between healthy human individuals (dated by TCRdb to 2020 to 2021). The receptor library was made with the immunoSEQ multiplex PCR assay. In TCRdb, the immuneACCESS table is reduced to in-frame sequences with V and J assigned. These tables do not hold every clone; where another copy was compared, an unresolved V gene accounts for under half, and the others remain unexplained. The sample data list a few million clones, and over 85% of these were observed just once. Jointly, the top ten make up over 0.12% of the sample. Sequences were obtained from naive CD4+ T cells sorted from blood. The cell subset or site label here, explained by the study, means: CD45RA+ positively selected. All receptors derive from a young man in good health.

As regards this clone: Other DNA sequences of this sample code for an identical CDR3. The J gene is TRBJ1-1, the V gene TRBV6-6; no clear D. The germline CDR1 and CDR2 sequences are MNHNY and SVGAGI (reference sequence). This CDR3 spans 11 amino acids. The V end lost 0 bases, the J end lost 8 bases, and 4 bases lay between the germline ends. CDR3 region: CASSYSGEAFF. CDR3 in DNA: TGTGCCAGCAGTTACTCAGGGGAAGCTTTCTTT.

This chain joins TRBV2 and TRBJ1-2, with a possible D match to TRBD1 (6 bases). With 7 bases removed from V and 0 bases from J, the gap between germline ends came to 12 bases. This CDR3 contains 14 residues. The germline V gene encodes CDR1 SNHLY and CDR2 FYNNEI. CDR3 nucleotides: TGTGCCAGCACTGTGGACAGACCTAACTATGGCTACACCTTC. Amino acid sequence: CASTVDRPNYGYTF. Together with reference TRBV2 and TRBJ1-2, the CDR3 gives the full variable domain: EPEVTQTPSHQVTQMGQEVILRCVPISNHLYFYWYRQILGQKVEFLVSFYNNEISEKSEIFDDQFSVERPDGSNFTLKIRSTKLEDSAMYFCASTVDRPNYGYTFGSGTRLTVV.

This chain joins TRBV2 and TRBJ2-3; D may correspond to TRBD1 or TRBD2 (6 bases each). Germline CDR1 is SNHLY and CDR2 is FYNNEI. The CDR3 has 14 residues. V was shortened by 8 bases and J by 1 base, with 13 bases between the two germline ends. This CDR3 reads CASVGGRGTDTQYF. In DNA form, the CDR3 reads TGTGCCAGCGTGGGGGGCAGGGGCACAGATACGCAGTATTTT.

This chain connects TRBV27 to TRBJ1-5, with unresolved D. The length of the CDR3 is 13 residues. Trimming shortened V by 5 bases and J by 4 bases, and 9 bases separated the two germline ends. CDR1 is MNHEY, CDR2 SMNVEV, per germline (reference sequence). The CDR3 here is CASSTVWNQPQHF. For the CDR3, the DNA is TGTGCCAGCAGTACCGTTTGGAATCAGCCCCAGCATTTT.

This clone was seen a single time. The chain has TRBV7-2 and TRBJ2-7; 10 nucleotides match TRBD2. The V and J ends lost 3 bases and 3 bases, in that order; junction bases with no gene match: 5. The length of the CDR3 is 15 residues. CDR1 and CDR2 from the germline V gene are SGHTA and FQGNSA. The CDR3 DNA is TGTGCCAGCAGCTTTTCCCCTAGCGGGAGCTACGAGCAGTACTTC. This codes for CASSFSPSGSYEQYF.

A single count supports this clone. V is TRBV6-1 and J is TRBJ1-6; TRBD1 agrees at 12 bases. There are 15 residues in the CDR3. The germline CDR1 and CDR2 sequences are MNHNS and SASEGT. After removal of 6 bases from V and 7 bases from J, the junction contained 4 bases not matched to a gene. The CDR3 is CASSAGQGANSPLHF. Written as DNA, the CDR3 is TGTGCCAGCAGCGCGGGACAGGGGGCGAATTCACCCCTCCACTTT.

This clone was observed a single time. J is TRBJ1-1 and V is TRBV5-1; no definite D call. This CDR3 is built from 15 residues. V was clipped by 0 bases and J by 1 base, with 10 bases between them. Germline values: CDR1 SGHRS, CDR2 YFSETQ. The CDR3 DNA reads as TGCGCCAGCAGCTTGGTGAGGGCGCAGAACACTGAAGCTTTCTTT. As protein: CASSLVRAQNTEAFF.

The V call is TRBV6-1, the J call TRBJ1-2; no definite D call. The germline CDR1 and CDR2 sequences are MNHNS and SASEGT. V was trimmed by 7 bases and J by 3 bases, leaving 9 bases between them. CDR3 length equals 12 residues. The chain's CDR3 is CASKPWDYGYTF. For the CDR3, the DNA is TGTGCCAGCAAACCTTGGGACTATGGCTACACCTTC.

The chain links TRBV6-1 to TRBJ1-2; D is possibly TRBD1 (6 bases). This CDR3 has 13 residues. Trimming removed 5 bases at V and 8 bases at J, with 15 bases between. Per germline, CDR1 MNHNS and CDR2 SASEGT. The CDR3 nucleotides read TGTGCCAGCAGTCCCTCACAGGGATTGGGCTACACCTTC. Residues: CASSPSQGLGYTF.